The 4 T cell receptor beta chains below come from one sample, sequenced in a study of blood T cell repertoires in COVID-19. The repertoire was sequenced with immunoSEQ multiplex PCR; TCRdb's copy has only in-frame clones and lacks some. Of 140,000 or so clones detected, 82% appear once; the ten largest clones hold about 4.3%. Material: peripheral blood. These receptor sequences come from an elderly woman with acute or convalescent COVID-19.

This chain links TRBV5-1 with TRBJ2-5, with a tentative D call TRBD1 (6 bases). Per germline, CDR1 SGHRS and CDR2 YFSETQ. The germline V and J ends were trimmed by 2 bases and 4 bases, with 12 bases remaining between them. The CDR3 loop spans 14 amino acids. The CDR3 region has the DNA TGCGCCAGCAGCTTAGAAACAGGGTTAGAGACCCAGTACTTC. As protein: CASSLETGLETQYF.

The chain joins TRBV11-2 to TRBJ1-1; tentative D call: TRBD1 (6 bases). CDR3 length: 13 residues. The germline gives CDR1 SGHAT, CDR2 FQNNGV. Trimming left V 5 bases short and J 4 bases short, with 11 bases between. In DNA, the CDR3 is TGTGCCAGCAGCCACTCCAGGGGCACTGAAGCTTTCTTT. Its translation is CASSHSRGTEAFF.

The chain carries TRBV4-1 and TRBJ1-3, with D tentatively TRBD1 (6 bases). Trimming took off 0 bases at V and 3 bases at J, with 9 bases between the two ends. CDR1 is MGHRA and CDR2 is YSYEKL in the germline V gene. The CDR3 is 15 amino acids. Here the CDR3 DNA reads TGCGCCAGCAGCCAAGAGAGGACAGTTGGAAACACCATATATTTT. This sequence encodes CASSQERTVGNTIYF.

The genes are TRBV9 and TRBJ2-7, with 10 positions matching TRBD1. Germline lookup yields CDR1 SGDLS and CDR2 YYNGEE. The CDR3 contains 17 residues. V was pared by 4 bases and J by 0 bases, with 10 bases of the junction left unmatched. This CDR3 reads CASSPSGTGATSYEQYF. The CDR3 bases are TGTGCCAGCAGCCCATCCGGGACAGGGGCGACCTCCTACGAGCAGTACTTC.